A selection of T cell receptor beta chains follows, all from one sample in a study of CD8+CD57+ T cells in acquired aplastic anemia. TCRdb reprocessed the reads with MiXCR, giving one entry per CDR3 protein. The sample consists of a few hundred thousand distinct CDR3 sequences, 45% to 65% of them appearing once. The sequencing sample was made of sorted CD4+, CD8+, or CD8+CD57+ T cells (not recorded which) from PBMCs. All receptors derive from a human donor with severe aplastic anemia or a healthy control (not recorded which). The CDR3 runs from the conserved cysteine through the conserved F or W. Fields, in order: CDR3 protein, CDR3 DNA, V gene, J gene, D gene, clone size. The D gene is left open where the match is weak. Clone size is not always given. Where it is, it says once, few, many or a class for expanded clones.

CDR3aa: CASNTVSHNYGYTF
CDR3nt: TGTGCCAGTAATACAGTGAGCCATAACTATGGCTACACCTTC
v_gene: TRBV19
j_gene: TRBJ1-2
d_gene: -
abundance: -

CDR3aa: CASSPTGGEDEQYF
CDR3nt: TGTGCCAGCAGTCCGACAGGGGGCGAGGACGAGCAGTACTTC
v_gene: TRBV12-3/TRBV12-4
j_gene: TRBJ2-7
d_gene: TRBD1
abundance: once

CDR3aa: CSALWWDRGSEAFF
CDR3nt: TGCAGTGCTCTCTGGTGGGACAGGGGCAGTGAAGCTTTCTTT
v_gene: TRBV20-1
j_gene: TRBJ1-1
d_gene: TRBD1
abundance: -

CDR3aa: CSALSGRDIQYF
CDR3nt: TGCAGTGCTCTATCCGGACGGGACATTCAGTACTTC
v_gene: TRBV20-1
j_gene: TRBJ2-4
d_gene: -
abundance: -

CDR3aa: CASSQVGGASPLHF
CDR3nt: TGTGCCAGCAGCCAAGTAGGTGGAGCTTCACCCCTCCACTTT
v_gene: TRBV14
j_gene: TRBJ1-6
d_gene: -
abundance: -

CDR3aa: CSAREGGNSEAFF
CDR3nt: TGCAGTGCTAGAGAGGGGGGGAACTCTGAAGCTTTCTTT
v_gene: TRBV20-1
j_gene: TRBJ1-1
d_gene: -
abundance: -

CDR3aa: CATSRDSF
CDR3nt: TGTGCCACCAGCAGAGATTCCTTT
v_gene: TRBV15
j_gene: TRBJ1-1
d_gene: -
abundance: -

CDR3aa: CAWSPRAANQPQHF
CDR3nt: TGTGCCTGGAGTCCCAGGGCCGCCAATCAGCCCCAGCATTTT
v_gene: TRBV30
j_gene: TRBJ1-5
d_gene: -
abundance: many

CDR3aa: CSVAPLGLTEAFF
CDR3nt: TGCAGCGTGGCCCCACTCGGCCTCACTGAAGCTTTCTTT
v_gene: TRBV29-1
j_gene: TRBJ1-1
d_gene: -
abundance: many

CDR3aa: CASSPGVVMAGQPNTEAFF
CDR3nt: TGTGCCAGTAGTCCTGGTGTTGTTATGGCAGGGCAGCCGAACACTGAAGCTTTCTTT
v_gene: TRBV19
j_gene: TRBJ1-1
d_gene: -
abundance: -

CDR3aa: CSASLTGSGQPQHF
CDR3nt: TGCAGTGCTAGCCTTACAGGGTCTGGGCAGCCCCAGCATTTT
v_gene: TRBV20-1
j_gene: TRBJ1-5
d_gene: -
abundance: few

CDR3aa: CSVEGASDYGYTF
CDR3nt: TGCAGCGTAGAAGGAGCGTCTGACTATGGCTACACCTTC
v_gene: TRBV29-1
j_gene: TRBJ1-2
d_gene: -
abundance: -

CDR3aa: CSARTTAGNEQFF
CDR3nt: TGCAGTGCTAGGACGACAGCGGGCAATGAGCAGTTCTTC
v_gene: TRBV20-1
j_gene: TRBJ2-1
d_gene: -
abundance: few

CDR3aa: CATSDAGIGRGAFF
CDR3nt: TGTGCCACCAGTGATGCCGGGATAGGAAGAGGGGCTTTCTTT
v_gene: TRBV24-1
j_gene: TRBJ1-1
d_gene: -
abundance: -

CDR3aa: CASSDGQEVEAFF
CDR3nt: TGTGCCAGCAGTGACGGACAGGAGGTCGAAGCTTTCTTT
v_gene: TRBV2
j_gene: TRBJ1-1
d_gene: TRBD1
abundance: few

CDR3aa: CSVVETANTEAFF
CDR3nt: TGCAGCGTTGTTGAAACAGCGAACACTGAAGCTTTCTTT
v_gene: TRBV29-1
j_gene: TRBJ1-1
d_gene: -
abundance: -